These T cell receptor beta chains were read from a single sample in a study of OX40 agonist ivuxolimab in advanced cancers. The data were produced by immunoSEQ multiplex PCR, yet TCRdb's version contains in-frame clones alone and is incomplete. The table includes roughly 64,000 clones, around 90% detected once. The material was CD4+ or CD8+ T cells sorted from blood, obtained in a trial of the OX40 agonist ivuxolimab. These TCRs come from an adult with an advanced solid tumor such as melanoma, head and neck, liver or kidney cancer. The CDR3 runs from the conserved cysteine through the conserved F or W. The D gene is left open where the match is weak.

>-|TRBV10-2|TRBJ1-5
CASSEARSNQPQHF
TGCGCCAGCAGTGAAGCCCGCAGCAATCAGCCCCAGCATTTT
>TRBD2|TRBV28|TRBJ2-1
CASSVSGRGYNEQFF
TGTGCCAGCAGTGTCAGCGGGAGGGGCTACAATGAGCAGTTCTTC
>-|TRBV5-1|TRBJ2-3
CASTQQPSTDTQYF
TGCGCCAGCACCCAACAGCCTAGCACAGATACGCAGTATTTT
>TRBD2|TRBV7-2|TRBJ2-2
CASSRTSGGPLNTGELFF
TGTGCCAGCAGCCGGACTAGCGGGGGGCCCCTGAACACCGGGGAGCTGTTTTTT
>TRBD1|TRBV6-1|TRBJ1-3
CASSDPGQGLTGNTIYF
TGTGCCAGCAGTGACCCTGGACAGGGTCTAACTGGAAACACCATATATTTT
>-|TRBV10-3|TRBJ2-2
CAISDRAKNTGELFF
TGTGCCATCAGTGACCGGGCCAAGAACACCGGGGAGCTGTTTTTT
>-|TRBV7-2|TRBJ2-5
CASSLFTSPETQYF
TGTGCCAGCAGCTTGTTTACCAGCCCAGAGACCCAGTACTTC
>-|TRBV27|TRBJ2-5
CASSLMGRPGAGETQYF
TGTGCCAGCAGTTTAATGGGCAGGCCCGGGGCAGGGGAGACCCAGTACTTC
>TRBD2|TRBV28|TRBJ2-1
CASRMGGRNEQFF
TGTGCCAGCAGGATGGGGGGGAGGAATGAGCAGTTCTTC
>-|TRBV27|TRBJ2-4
CASSFGLGKNIQYF
TGTGCCAGCAGTTTCGGGTTGGGCAAAAACATTCAGTACTTC
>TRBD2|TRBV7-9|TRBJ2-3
CASSSTSGRQTDTQYF
TGTGCCAGCAGCTCGACTAGCGGGAGACAGACAGATACGCAGTATTTT
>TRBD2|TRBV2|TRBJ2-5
CASLNGLAGLTQETQYF
TGTGCCAGCCTAAACGGACTAGCGGGGTTGACCCAAGAGACCCAGTACTTC